Below, 19 T cell receptor beta chains from the same sample are listed, as sequenced in a study of T cells in Graves' hyperthyroidism and ophthalmopathy. RNA transcripts yielded amplified TCR beta CDR3 regions. The study used the HTBI primer set for a first-round RT-PCR of the TCR CDR3. TCRdb itself ran the multiplex PCR reads through MiXCR, one entry per CDR3 protein. Of roughly 660,000 distinct CDR3 sequences in the sample, around 15% were seen once. Sequencing was performed on blood. The receptors stem from a middle-aged man with Graves' hyperthyroidism.

A few counts support this clonotype. The CDR3 protein is CASSRTGGAFEAFF. Written as DNA, the CDR3 is TGTGCCAGTAGTCGCACAGGGGGCGCGTTTGAAGCTTTCTTT. The genes are TRBV19 and TRBJ1-1; 9 bases map to TRBD1. CDR1 and CDR2 (germline): LNHDA, SQIVND (reference sequence). The CDR3 extends over 14 amino acids. V shed 5 bases, J shed 7 bases, and the junction held 8 bases outside the gene matches.

This clonotype was counted ten times or more. The V and J genes are TRBV5-1 and TRBJ1-1; 7 bases line up with TRBD1. Trimming removed 1 base from V and 3 bases from J; junction bases left unmatched: 12. Germline V lookup: CDR1 SGHRS, CDR2 YFSETQ. The CDR3 sequence is 17 residues long. The CDR3 DNA is TGCGCCAGCAGCTTGTTAATTTCAGGGGGTGTGGACACTGAAGCTTTCTTT. It encodes CASSLLISGGVDTEAFF.

This clonotype was observed a few times. The rearrangement joins TRBV12-3 or TRBV12-4 to TRBJ1-4; 9 bases are a match to TRBD1. This CDR3 is 15 amino acids long. V was clipped by 6 bases and J by 7 bases; unmatched bases: 9. CDR3 sequence: CASRRQGGVGEKLFF. The CDR3 region has the DNA TGTGCCAGCAGAAGACAGGGGGGTGTTGGTGAAAAACTGTTTTTT.

This chain uses TRBV29-1 with TRBJ2-3; no definite D call. Germline values: CDR1 SQVTM, CDR2 ANQGSEA. Trimming took off 1 base at V and 1 base at J, with 12 bases between the two ends. The CDR3 is made up of 15 amino acids. CDR3 loop: CSVEAPVRGTDTQYF. CDR3 DNA: TGCAGCGTTGAAGCCCCGGTTCGAGGCACAGATACGCAGTATTTT.

The sample holds many counts of this clonotype. CDR3 in DNA: TGTGCCAGCAGCCCCGGGGGCGGCTATGGCTACACCTTC. Translating gives CASSPGGGYGYTF. This chain connects TRBV16 to TRBJ1-2, with TRBD1 as a possible D gene (6 bases). The germline V and J ends were trimmed by 4 bases and 4 bases, with 10 bases remaining between them. Germline loops: CDR1 KGHSY, CDR2 FQNENV. The CDR3 runs to 13 residues. The whole variable domain, filled in from reference TRBV16 and TRBJ1-2, reads GEEVAQTPKHLVRGEGQKAKLYCAPIKGHSYVFWYQQVLKNEFKFLISFQNENVFDETGMPKERFSAKCLPNSPCSLEIQATKLEDSAVYFCASSPGGGYGYTFGSGTRLTVV.

This clonotype was seen ten or more times. The chain has TRBV12-5 and TRBJ1-1; D is undetermined. V was trimmed by 1 base and J by 5 bases, leaving 11 bases between them. The length of the CDR3 is 14 residues. CDR1 is LGHNT and CDR2 is FRNRAP in the germline V gene. As DNA, the CDR3 is TGTGCTAGTGGTTTGGGTACAATCGCGACTGAAGCTTTCTTT. Translation gives CASGLGTIATEAFF.

Ten or more counts support this clonotype. The chain recombines TRBV12-3 or TRBV12-4 with TRBJ2-3; D not resolved. The CDR3 length is 15 residues. With 5 bases removed from V and 6 bases from J, the gap between germline ends came to 18 bases. As DNA, the CDR3 is TGTGCCAGCAGTCCGTCCGGGCCCCGGGCCGATACGCAGTATTTT. Amino acids: CASSPSGPRADTQYF.

This clonotype has a count of ten or more. The chain recombines TRBV5-1 with TRBJ2-3; D perhaps matches TRBD2 (6 bases). Germline V gene data show CDR1 as SGHRS and CDR2 as YFSETQ. Trimming left V 0 bases short and J 0 bases short, with 11 bases between. CDR3 length equals 16 residues. CDR3 DNA: TGCGCCAGCAGCTTGGGGACCGGGACTAGCACAGATACGCAGTATTTT. Its translation is CASSLGTGTSTDTQYF. The full variable domain, completed using reference TRBV5-1 and TRBJ2-3, is KAGVTQTPRYLIKTRGQQVTLSCSPISGHRSVSWYQQTPGQGLQFLFEYFSETQRNKGNFPGRFSGRQFSNSRSEMNVSTLELGDSALYLCASSLGTGTSTDTQYFGPGTRLTVL.

At least ten counts were recorded for this clonotype. The rearrangement uses TRBV7-2 and TRBJ2-7; no firm D call. Looked up from germline, CDR1 is SGHTA and CDR2 is FQGNSA. The V end lost 1 base, the J end lost 4 bases, and 14 bases lay between the germline ends. This CDR3 comprises 15 residues. The CDR3 here is CASSLGLPILYEQYF. CDR3 in DNA: TGTGCCAGCAGCTTAGGACTCCCGATCTTATACGAGCAGTACTTC.

Concerning this clonotype: At one of its ends the junction is not consistent with the germline gene, which may arise from a read error. The chain uses TRBV13 and TRBJ1-1; no reliable D call. The CDR3 loop spans 16 amino acids. Germline V gene data show CDR1 as PRHDT and CDR2 as FYEKMQ (reference sequence). CDR3 DNA: TGTGCCAGCAGCCTAGGTCGGGTAGGAGTCGGCACTGAAGCTTTCTTT. Translating gives CASSLGRVGVGTEAFF.

This clonotype was recorded at least ten times. The rearrangement links TRBV7-3 to TRBJ2-3; D is possibly TRBD2 (6 bases). Trimming shortened V by 0 bases and J by 6 bases, and 13 bases separated the two germline ends. In germline, CDR1 is SGHTA, CDR2 FQGTGA. This CDR3 spans 15 amino acids. CDR3 sequence reads: CASSLTGIAADTQYF. CDR3 DNA: TGTGCCAGCAGCTTAACGGGAATAGCGGCTGATACGCAGTATTTT. The full variable domain, completed using reference TRBV7-3 and TRBJ2-3, is GAGVSQTPSNKVTEKGKYVELRCDPISGHTALYWYRQSLGQGPEFLIYFQGTGAADDSGLPNDRFFAVRPEGSVSTLKIQRTERGDSAVYLCASSLTGIAADTQYFGPGTRLTVL.

This clonotype was seen just once. The gene calls are TRBV20-1 and TRBJ2-2, with 7 bases that match TRBD1. Germline V gives CDR1 DFQATT, CDR2 SNEGSKA (reference sequence). The CDR3 consists of 15 residues. V was pared by 1 base and J by 0 bases, with 2 bases of the junction left unmatched. The CDR3 DNA reads as TGCAGTGCTAGAGCCGACAGGGCGAACACCGGGGAGCTGTTTTTT. Translated: CSARADRANTGELFF.

Ten or more counts support this clonotype. The gene calls are TRBV6-1 and TRBJ1-2; 10 nucleotides align to TRBD1. The CDR3 consists of 13 residues. The V segment lost 6 bases and the J segment 7 bases; nucleotides outside the gene matches: 5. Germline lookup yields CDR1 MNHNS and CDR2 SASEGT. CDR3 nucleotide sequence: TGTGCCAGCAGCCTGACAGGGGGCGTTGGCTACACCTTC. It codes for CASSLTGGVGYTF.

This clonotype was observed a few times. J is TRBJ2-7 and V is TRBV20-1; TRBD2 aligns across 8 bases. Trimming took 5 bases from V and 5 from J; bases not matched to a gene: 8. The CDR3 covers 13 residues. CDR1 is DFQATT and CDR2 is SNEGSKA in the germline V gene (reference sequence). In DNA form, the CDR3 reads TGCAGTGCTTCAGCGGGAGCCGAAAACGAGCAGTACTTC. Amino acid sequence: CSASAGAENEQYF.

The chain links TRBV7-9 to TRBJ1-2, with a possible D match to TRBD1 (5 bases). V shed 5 bases and J shed 1 base, with 11 bases lying between them. In germline, CDR1 is SEHNR, CDR2 FQNEAQ (reference sequence). This CDR3 is 14 amino acids long. This chain's CDR3 is CASSGTADNYGYTF. CDR3 in DNA: TGTGCCAGCAGCGGGACGGCCGATAACTATGGCTACACCTTC. Using reference TRBV7-9 and TRBJ1-2 for the parts outside the CDR3, the full variable domain is DTGVSQNPRHKITKRGQNVTFRCDPISEHNRLYWYRQTLGQGPEFLTYFQNEAQLEKSRLLSDRFSAERPKGSFSTLEIQRTEQGDSAMYLCASSGTADNYGYTFGSGTRLTVV.

This clonotype was counted many times. CDR3 sequence (DNA): TGTGCCAGCAGGGAGGGAGGGCCCTCCCTTTCGGCCAATGAGCAGTTCTTC. As protein: CASREGGPSLSANEQFF. The J gene is TRBJ2-1, the V gene TRBV28; 7 bases fit TRBD2. Germline CDR1 reads MDHEN; CDR2 reads SYDVKM. This CDR3 is 17 amino acids long. The V segment lost 6 bases and the J segment 6 bases; nucleotides outside the gene matches: 17.

This clonotype was counted many times. This chain links TRBV2 with TRBJ2-1; D is uncertain. The CDR3 spans 13 residues. With 7 bases removed from V and 1 base from J, the gap between germline ends came to 8 bases. Germline CDR1 SNHLY, CDR2 FYNNEI. The CDR3 coding sequence is TGTGCCAGCAACGGCGTTTCCTACAATGAGCAGTTCTTC. This translates into CASNGVSYNEQFF.

A few counts support this clonotype. This sequence joins TRBV10-1 and TRBJ2-5, with 9 bases that match TRBD1. This CDR3 spans 15 amino acids. Losses at the gene ends were 2 bases for V and 2 bases for J; bases not matched to a gene: 3. Germline V lookup: CDR1 WNHNN, CDR2 SYGVQD (reference sequence). This chain's CDR3 is CASSEPDRGQETQYF. The DNA of the CDR3 is TGCGCCAGCAGTGAGCCGGACAGGGGACAAGAGACCCAGTACTTC.

This clonotype was counted ten times or more. The chain uses TRBV27 and TRBJ1-1; a weak D match, TRBD1 (6 bases). V was pared by 5 bases and J by 1 base, with 11 bases between. CDR3 length: 14 residues. Germline-derived CDR1 and CDR2 are MNHEY and SMNVEV (reference sequence). CDR3 amino acids: CASSRDKWNTEAFF. DNA for the CDR3: TGTGCCAGCAGTCGGGACAAATGGAACACTGAAGCTTTCTTT.